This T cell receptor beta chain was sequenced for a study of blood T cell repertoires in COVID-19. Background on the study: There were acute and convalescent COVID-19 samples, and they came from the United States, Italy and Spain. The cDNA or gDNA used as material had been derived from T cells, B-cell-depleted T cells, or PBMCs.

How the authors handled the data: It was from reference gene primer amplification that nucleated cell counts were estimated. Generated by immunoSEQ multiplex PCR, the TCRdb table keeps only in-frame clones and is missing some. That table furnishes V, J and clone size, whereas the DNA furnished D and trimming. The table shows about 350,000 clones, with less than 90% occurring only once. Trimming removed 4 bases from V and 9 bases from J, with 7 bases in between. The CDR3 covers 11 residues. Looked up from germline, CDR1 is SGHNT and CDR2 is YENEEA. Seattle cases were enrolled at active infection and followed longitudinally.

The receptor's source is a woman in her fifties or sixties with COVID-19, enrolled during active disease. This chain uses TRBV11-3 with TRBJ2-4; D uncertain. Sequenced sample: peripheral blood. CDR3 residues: CASSSPGIQYF. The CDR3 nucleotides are TGTGCCAGCAGCTCGCCGGGCATTCAGTACTTC.